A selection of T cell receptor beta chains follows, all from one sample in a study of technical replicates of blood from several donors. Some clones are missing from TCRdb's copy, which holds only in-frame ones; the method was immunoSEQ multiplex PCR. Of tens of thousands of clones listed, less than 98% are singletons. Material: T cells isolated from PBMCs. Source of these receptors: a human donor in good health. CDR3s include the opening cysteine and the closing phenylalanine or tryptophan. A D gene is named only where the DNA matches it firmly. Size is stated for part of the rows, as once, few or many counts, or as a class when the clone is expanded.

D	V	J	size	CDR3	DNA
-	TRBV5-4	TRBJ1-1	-	CASSLTSGLNTEAFF	TGTGCCAGCAGCCTTACTTCGGGGTTGAACACTGAAGCTTTCTTT
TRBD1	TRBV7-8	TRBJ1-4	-	CASSSPRDSPRSEKLFF	TGTGCCAGCAGCTCCCCCAGGGACAGCCCCCGGAGTGAAAAACTGTTTTTT
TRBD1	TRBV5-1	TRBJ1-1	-	CASSFSGTGHTEAFF	TGCGCCAGCAGCTTTTCCGGGACAGGGCACACTGAAGCTTTCTTT
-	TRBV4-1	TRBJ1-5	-	CASSHIDQPQHF	TGCGCCAGCAGCCATATCGATCAGCCCCAGCATTTT
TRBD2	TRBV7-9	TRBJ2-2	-	CASNFGTSDTGELFF	TGTGCCAGCAACTTCGGCACTAGCGACACCGGGGAGCTGTTTTTT
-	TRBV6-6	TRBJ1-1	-	CASSYLGNTEAFF	TGTGCCAGCAGTTACCTCGGGAACACTGAAGCTTTCTTT
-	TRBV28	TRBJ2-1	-	CASSLSRPGRSYNEQFF	TGTGCCAGCAGTTTATCCCGACCGGGAAGGTCCTACAATGAGCAGTTCTTC
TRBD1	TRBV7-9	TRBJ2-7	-	CASSPIGQGGEQYF	TGTGCCAGCAGCCCTATCGGACAGGGAGGCGAGCAGTACTTC
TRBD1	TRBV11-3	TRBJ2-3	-	CASSPGTVFDTQYF	TGTGCCAGCAGCCCCGGGACAGTCTTTGATACGCAGTATTTT
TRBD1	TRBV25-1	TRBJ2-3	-	CASSELRTGSDTQYF	TGTGCCAGCAGTGAATTACGGACAGGGAGCGATACGCAGTATTTT
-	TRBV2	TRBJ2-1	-	CASSEAARGRREQFF	TGTGCCAGCAGTGAAGCGGCGAGGGGGAGACGGGAGCAGTTCTTC
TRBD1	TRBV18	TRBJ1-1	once	CASSSTGQVLAFF	TGTGCCAGCTCATCAACCGGACAGGTTTTAGCTTTCTTT
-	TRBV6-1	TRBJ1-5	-	CASSEGAPWDQPQHF	TGTGCCAGCAGTGAAGGGGCCCCCTGGGATCAGCCCCAGCATTTT
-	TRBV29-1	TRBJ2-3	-	CSVLTGGTDTQYF	TGCAGCGTTTTGACGGGGGGCACAGATACGCAGTATTTT
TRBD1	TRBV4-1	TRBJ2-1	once	CASSQGTGRNEQFF	TGCGCCAGCAGCCAAGGGACAGGGCGCAATGAGCAGTTCTTC
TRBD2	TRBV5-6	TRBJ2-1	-	CASSPTTSGYYNEQFF	TGTGCCAGCAGCCCCACTACTAGCGGGTACTACAATGAGCAGTTCTTC
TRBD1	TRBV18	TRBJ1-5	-	CASSPRAGQLNQPQHF	TGTGCCAGCTCACCGCGGGCGGGACAGCTCAATCAGCCCCAGCATTTT
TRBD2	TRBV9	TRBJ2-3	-	CASNAAGASTDTQYF	TGTGCCAGCAACGCAGCGGGGGCTAGCACAGATACGCAGTATTTT
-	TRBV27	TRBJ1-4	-	CASSYGATNEKLFF	TGTGCCAGCAGCTACGGGGCAACTAATGAAAAACTGTTTTTT
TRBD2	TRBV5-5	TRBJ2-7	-	CASSLVGRAGLPNYEQYF	TGTGCCAGCAGCTTGGTAGGGCGAGCGGGGCTCCCAAACTACGAGCAGTACTTC
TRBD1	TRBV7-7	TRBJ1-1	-	CASSLTGSTEAFF	TGTGCTAGCAGCTTGACAGGGAGCACTGAAGCTTTCTTT
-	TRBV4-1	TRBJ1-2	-	CASSQVPQDYYGYTF	TGCGCCAGCAGCCAAGTCCCCCAGGATTACTATGGCTACACCTTC
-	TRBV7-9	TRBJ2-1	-	CASSPNQGLTYNEQFF	TGTGCCAGCAGCCCAAACCAGGGCCTGACATACAATGAGCAGTTCTTC
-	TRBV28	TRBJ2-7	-	CASSNRGQLYEQYF	TGTGCCAGCAGTAATAGGGGCCAACTCTACGAGCAGTACTTC
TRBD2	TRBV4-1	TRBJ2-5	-	CASSQDLDSGDQETQYF	TGCGCCAGCAGCCAAGATCTGGATAGCGGGGACCAAGAGACCCAGTACTTC
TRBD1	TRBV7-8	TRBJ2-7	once	CASSLRTGGSHEQYF	TGTGCCAGCAGCCTCCGGACAGGGGGCTCCCACGAGCAGTACTTC
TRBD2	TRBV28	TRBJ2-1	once	CASSSVREGSDEQFF	TGTGCCAGCAGTTCGGTGCGGGAGGGGTCCGATGAGCAGTTCTTC
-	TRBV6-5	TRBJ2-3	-	CASNPSGHSTDTQYF	TGTGCCAGCAATCCATCGGGACATAGCACAGATACGCAGTATTTT
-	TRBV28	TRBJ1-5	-	CASSLDLGGLRAQHF	TGTGCCAGCAGTCTTGATCTGGGGGGGCTCCGGGCCCAGCATTTT
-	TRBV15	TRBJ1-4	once	CATSRETGTLKLFF	TGTGCCACCAGCAGAGAAACGGGAACGTTAAAACTGTTTTTT
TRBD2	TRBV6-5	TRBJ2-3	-	CASSYSASGDTDTQYF	TGTGCCAGCAGTTACTCGGCTAGCGGAGACACAGATACGCAGTATTTT
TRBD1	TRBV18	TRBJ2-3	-	CASSGTGGTDTQYF	TGTGCCAGCTCGGGGACAGGGGGCACAGATACGCAGTATTTT
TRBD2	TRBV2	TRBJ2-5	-	CASSERLAGGPKTLETQYF	TGTGCCAGCAGTGAACGGCTAGCGGGGGGGCCAAAGACCTTAGAGACCCAGTACTTC
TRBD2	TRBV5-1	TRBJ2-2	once	CASRPPTSGVYTGELFF	TGCGCCAGCAGGCCCCCGACTAGCGGGGTTTACACCGGGGAGCTGTTTTTT
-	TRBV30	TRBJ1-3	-	CAWSPGVDTIYF	TGTGCCTGGAGTCCCGGGGTAGACACCATATATTTT
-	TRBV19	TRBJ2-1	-	CASSGGGEQFF	TGTGCCAGTAGCGGGGGTGGTGAGCAGTTCTTC
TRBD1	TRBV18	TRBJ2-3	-	CASSPRQGPSDTQYF	TGTGCCAGCTCACCTAGACAGGGTCCGTCCGATACGCAGTATTTT
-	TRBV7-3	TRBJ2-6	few	CASSLTPTGTGANVLTF	TGTGCCAGCAGCTTAACACCCACGGGGACTGGGGCCAACGTCCTGACTTTC
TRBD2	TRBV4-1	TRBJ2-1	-	CASSQGLAGYYNEQFF	TGCGCCAGCAGCCAAGGACTAGCGGGGTATTACAATGAGCAGTTCTTC
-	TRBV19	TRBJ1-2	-	CASSQRTALRDYGYTF	TGTGCCAGTAGCCAAAGGACAGCTTTAAGGGACTATGGCTACACCTTC
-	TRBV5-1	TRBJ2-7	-	CASSRTGSAYEQYF	TGCGCCAGCAGCCGAACAGGGTCGGCCTACGAGCAGTACTTC
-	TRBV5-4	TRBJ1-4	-	CASSLGGATNEKLFF	TGTGCCAGCAGCTTAGGGGGAGCAACTAATGAAAAACTGTTTTTT
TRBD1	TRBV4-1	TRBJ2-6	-	CASSPFAQGMTGANVLTF	TGCGCCAGCAGCCCTTTTGCACAGGGGATGACTGGGGCCAACGTCCTGACTTTC
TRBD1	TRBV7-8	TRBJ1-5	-	CASSRGRDSKQPQHF	TGTGCCAGCAGCCGCGGGAGGGACAGTAAACAGCCCCAGCATTTT
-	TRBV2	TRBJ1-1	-	CATGYSAEAFF	TGTGCCACGGGGTATTCCGCTGAAGCTTTCTTT
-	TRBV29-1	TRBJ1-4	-	CSVAGEGEKLFF	TGCAGCGTTGCTGGGGAGGGTGAAAAACTGTTTTTT
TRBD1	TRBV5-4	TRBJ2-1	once	CASSLKQGTNEQFF	TGTGCCAGCAGCTTAAAACAGGGGACCAATGAGCAGTTCTTC
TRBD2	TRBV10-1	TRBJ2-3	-	CASRGREFHTDTQYF	TGCGCCAGCAGGGGGAGGGAGTTTCACACAGATACGCAGTATTTT
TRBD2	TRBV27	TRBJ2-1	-	CASSRLAGVTYNEQFF	TGTGCCAGCAGTCGACTAGCGGGAGTTACCTACAATGAGCAGTTCTTC
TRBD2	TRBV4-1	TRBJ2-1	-	CASSQVAGGPNEQFF	TGCGCCAGCAGCCAAGTAGCGGGGGGGCCCAATGAGCAGTTCTTC
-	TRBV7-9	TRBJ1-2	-	CASSPQGQGDGYTF	TGTGCCAGCAGCCCCCAGGGGCAGGGCGATGGCTACACCTTC
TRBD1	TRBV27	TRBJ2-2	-	CASSLRDRGHTGELFF	TGTGCCAGCAGTTTACGGGACAGGGGGCACACCGGGGAGCTGTTTTTT
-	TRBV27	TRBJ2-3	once	CASSLFAGTHLDTQYF	TGTGCCAGCAGTTTATTTGCCGGGACACACTTAGATACGCAGTATTTT
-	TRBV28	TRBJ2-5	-	CASSSAMMELGGYQETQYF	TGTGCCAGCAGTTCCGCCATGATGGAACTTGGGGGGTACCAAGAGACCCAGTACTTC
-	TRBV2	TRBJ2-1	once	CASSEAGVSYNEQFF	TGTGCCAGCAGTGAAGCCGGGGTCTCCTACAATGAGCAGTTCTTC
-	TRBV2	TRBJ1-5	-	CASRKEGGGNQPQHF	TGTGCCAGCAGAAAAGAGGGGGGGGGCAATCAGCCCCAGCATTTT